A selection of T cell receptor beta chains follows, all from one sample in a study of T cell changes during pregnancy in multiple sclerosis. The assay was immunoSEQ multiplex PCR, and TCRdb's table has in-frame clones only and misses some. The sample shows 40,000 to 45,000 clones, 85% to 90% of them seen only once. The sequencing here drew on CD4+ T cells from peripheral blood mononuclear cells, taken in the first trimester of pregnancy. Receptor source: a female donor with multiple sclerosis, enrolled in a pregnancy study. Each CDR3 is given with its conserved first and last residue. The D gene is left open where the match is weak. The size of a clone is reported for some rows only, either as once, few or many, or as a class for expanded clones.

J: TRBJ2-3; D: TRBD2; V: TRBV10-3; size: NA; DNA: TGTGCCATCAACAAAGCGGGATTCGCAGATACGCAGTATTTT; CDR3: CAINKAGFADTQYF
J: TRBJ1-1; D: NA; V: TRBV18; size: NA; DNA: TGTGCCAGCTCACCCTTAACAGGGAGGAACACTGAAGCTTTCTTT; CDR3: CASSPLTGRNTEAFF
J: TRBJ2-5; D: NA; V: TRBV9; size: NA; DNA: TGTGCCAGCAGCGTAGCTCAGACGTCGGGCCAAGAGACCCAGTACTTC; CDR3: CASSVAQTSGQETQYF
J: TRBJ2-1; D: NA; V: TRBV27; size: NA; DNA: TGTGCCAGCAGCCGGGCGATCGGGGTCAGCTCCTACAATGAGCAGTTCTTC; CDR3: CASSRAIGVSSYNEQFF
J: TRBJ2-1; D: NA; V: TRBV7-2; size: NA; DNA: TGTGCCAGCAGTCAAGGGGGATACAATGAGCAGTTCTTC; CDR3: CASSQGGYNEQFF
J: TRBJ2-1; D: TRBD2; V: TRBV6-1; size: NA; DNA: TGTGCCAGCAAAATAGCGGGGGCCAATGAGCAGTTCTTC; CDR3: CASKIAGANEQFF
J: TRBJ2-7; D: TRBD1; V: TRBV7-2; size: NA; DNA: TGTGCCAGCAGCAAACCCGGGACAGGGGCTTCCTACGAGCAGTACTTC; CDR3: CASSKPGTGASYEQYF
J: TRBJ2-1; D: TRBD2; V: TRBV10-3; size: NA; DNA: TGTGCCATCAGTGAGGTGACTAGCGGGAGTAATGAGCAGTTCTTC; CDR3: CAISEVTSGSNEQFF
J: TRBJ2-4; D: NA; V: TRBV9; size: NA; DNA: TGTGCCAGCAGCGTTGGCGGGGATGCCAAAAACATTCAGTACTTC; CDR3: CASSVGGDAKNIQYF
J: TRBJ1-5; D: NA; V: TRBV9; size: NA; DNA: TGTGCCAGCGGAGATAGCCCCAATCAGCCCCAGCATTTT; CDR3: CASGDSPNQPQHF
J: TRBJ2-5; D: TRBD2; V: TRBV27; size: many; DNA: TGTGCCAGCAGTTCACTAGCGGGTGGGGAAGAGACCCAGTACTTC; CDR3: CASSSLAGGEETQYF
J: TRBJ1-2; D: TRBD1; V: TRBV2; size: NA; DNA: TGTGCCAGCTGCTACAGGACAGGGGAAGGCTACACCTTC; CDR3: CASCYRTGEGYTF
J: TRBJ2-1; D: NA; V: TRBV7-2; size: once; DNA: TGTGCCAGCAGCTGGGGGCGAAGGAGCTCCAACAATGAGCAGTTCTTC; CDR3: CASSWGRRSSNNEQFF
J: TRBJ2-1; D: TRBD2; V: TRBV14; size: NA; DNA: TGTGCCAGCAGCCCTTGGACTAGCGGGAGGGCCCACAATGAGCAGTTCTTC; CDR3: CASSPWTSGRAHNEQFF
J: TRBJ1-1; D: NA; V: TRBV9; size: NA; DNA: TGTGCCAGCAGCGCCCGCAGGGAGGGGGCTGAAGCTTTCTTT; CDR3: CASSARREGAEAFF
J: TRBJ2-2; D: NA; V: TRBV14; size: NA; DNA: TGTGCCAGCAGCCTAATAACAGGGATCGGGGAGCTGTTTTTT; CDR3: CASSLITGIGELFF
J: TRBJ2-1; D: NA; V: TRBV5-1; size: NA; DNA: TGCGCCAGCAGCTTGGTCTTCGGGGGAGTCTACAATGAGCAGTTCTTC; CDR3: CASSLVFGGVYNEQFF
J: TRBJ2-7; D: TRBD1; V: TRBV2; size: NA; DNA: TGTGCCAGCAGTAAGGGACAGGGGCCTTACGAGCAGTACTTC; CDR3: CASSKGQGPYEQYF
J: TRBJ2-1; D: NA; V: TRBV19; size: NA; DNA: TGTGCCAGTACTGGCGGCACCTCCTACAATGAGCAGTTCTTC; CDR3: CASTGGTSYNEQFF
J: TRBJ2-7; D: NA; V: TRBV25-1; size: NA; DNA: TGTGCCAGCAGTTCCCTCTACGAGCAGTACTTC; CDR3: CASSSLYEQYF